This TCR beta chain emerged from a study of blood T cell repertoires in COVID-19. Study overall: The United States, Italy and Spain provided the acute and convalescent COVID-19 samples.

Study processing details: Estimation of nucleated cell counts relied on the amplification of reference gene primers. This table comes from immunoSEQ multiplex PCR, and its TCRdb copy is limited to in-frame clones, with some not included. Clone size and V and J calls were adopted from that table, with D and trimming inferred from the DNA. The data show under 250,000 clones, over 80% seen once. CDR3 length: 15 residues. Per germline, CDR1 MDHEN and CDR2 SYDVKM. Deletions cut 1 base from V and 7 bases from J, with 13 bases between. This clonotype was obtained from a human donor in a cohort sampled during active COVID-19. The sequenced sample consisted of peripheral blood. V gene TRBV28 combines with J gene TRBJ2-2, with a weak D call TRBD1 (6 bases). The CDR3 sequence is CASSLSGDQGGELFF. The CDR3 DNA reads as TGTGCCAGCAGTTTATCAGGGGACCAGGGCGGGGAGCTGTTTTTT.